Listed below are T cell receptor beta chains from one sample, sequenced in a study of regulatory T cells in long-lasting Graves disease. TCRdb used MiXCR to reprocess the multiplex PCR reads, holding one entry per CDR3 protein. The sample has 500,000 or so distinct CDR3 sequences; about 15% are singletons. The same sample was also used in a study of T cells in Graves' hyperthyroidism and ophthalmopathy.

Source: peripheral blood mononuclear cells (PBMCs), taken at new diagnosis, from a patient treated with antithyroid drugs. These receptors were taken from a woman aged 40-65 years with Graves disease. CDR3s include the opening cysteine and the closing phenylalanine or tryptophan. A D gene is named only where the DNA matches it firmly. Clone size is shown for a subset of rows, as once, few, many or a class of expanded clone.

CDR3 protein: CASSFGTNNEQFF
CDR3 DNA: TGTGCCAGCAGCTTTGGGACAAACAATGAGCAGTTCTTC
clone size: few
V gene: TRBV7-6
D gene: .
J gene: TRBJ2-1

CDR3 protein: CASSLGGQNEKLFF
CDR3 DNA: TGTGCCAGCAGCTTGGGTGGACAGAATGAAAAACTGTTTTTT
clone size: few
V gene: TRBV5-5
D gene: .
J gene: TRBJ1-4

CDR3 protein: CASSLAPSGGGDNEQFF
CDR3 DNA: TGTGCCAGCAGCTTAGCTCCTAGCGGGGGGGGCGACAATGAGCAGTTCTTC
clone size: many
V gene: TRBV7-6
D gene: TRBD2
J gene: TRBJ2-1

CDR3 protein: CASSRDGTNYGYTF
CDR3 DNA: TGTGCCAGCAGCCGGGACGGAACTAACTATGGCTACACCTTC
clone size: many
V gene: TRBV3-1
D gene: .
J gene: TRBJ1-2

CDR3 protein: CASSLSEGNSNSPLHF
CDR3 DNA: TGTGCCAGCAGTTTAAGCGAGGGGAATTCGAATTCACCCCTCCACTTT
clone size: few
V gene: TRBV27
D gene: .
J gene: TRBJ1-6

CDR3 protein: CAISGSDRAMNTEAFF
CDR3 DNA: TGTGCCATCAGTGGATCGGACAGGGCTATGAACACTGAAGCTTTCTTT
clone size: .
V gene: TRBV10-3
D gene: TRBD1
J gene: TRBJ1-1

CDR3 protein: CASRPNTGELFF
CDR3 DNA: TGTGCCAGCAGGCCGAACACCGGGGAGCTGTTTTTT
clone size: many
V gene: TRBV12-3/TRBV12-4
D gene: .
J gene: TRBJ2-2

CDR3 protein: CASSTGAWDEQYF
CDR3 DNA: TGTGCCAGCTCAACCGGGGCCTGGGACGAGCAGTACTTC
clone size: few
V gene: TRBV18
D gene: .
J gene: TRBJ2-7

CDR3 protein: CASSQDRGRINEKLFF
CDR3 DNA: TGTGCCAGCAGCCAGGACAGGGGGCGGATTAATGAAAAACTGTTTTTT
clone size: .
V gene: TRBV5-5
D gene: TRBD1
J gene: TRBJ1-4

CDR3 protein: CASSEGIYEQYF
CDR3 DNA: TGTGCCAGCTCTGAGGGGATCTACGAGCAGTACTTC
clone size: many
V gene: TRBV2
D gene: .
J gene: TRBJ2-7

CDR3 protein: CASIPWTSGRETQYF
CDR3 DNA: TGTGCCAGCATCCCATGGACTAGCGGGCGAGAGACCCAGTACTTC
clone size: few
V gene: TRBV9
D gene: TRBD2
J gene: TRBJ2-5

CDR3 protein: CASSFLGGMDEQYF
CDR3 DNA: TGTGCCAGCAGCTTTTTGGGGGGCATGGACGAGCAGTACTTC
clone size: few
V gene: TRBV13
D gene: .
J gene: TRBJ2-7

CDR3 protein: CASSLSWESEAFF
CDR3 DNA: TGCGCCAGCAGCTTGTCCTGGGAGTCTGAAGCTTTCTTT
clone size: many
V gene: TRBV5-1
D gene: .
J gene: TRBJ1-1

CDR3 protein: CASSLGRPEDGYEQYF
CDR3 DNA: TGTGCCAGCAGCTTGGGACGGCCCGAAGATGGCTACGAGCAGTACTTC
clone size: many
V gene: TRBV7-3
D gene: .
J gene: TRBJ2-7

CDR3 protein: CASSELGSLRYGYTF
CDR3 DNA: TGTGCCAGCTCGGAATTAGGGTCCCTTCGCTATGGCTACACCTTC
clone size: many
V gene: TRBV28
D gene: .
J gene: TRBJ1-2

CDR3 protein: CAWAYKDEQYF
CDR3 DNA: TGTGCCTGGGCCTATAAGGACGAGCAGTACTTC
clone size: .
V gene: TRBV30
D gene: .
J gene: TRBJ2-7

CDR3 protein: CASSPLAGAVADTQYF
CDR3 DNA: TGTGCCAGCAGCCCCCTGGCGGGGGCCGTGGCAGATACGCAGTATTTT
clone size: many
V gene: TRBV11-2
D gene: .
J gene: TRBJ2-3

CDR3 protein: CSARRGGAVETQYF
CDR3 DNA: TGCAGTGCTAGAAGGGGGGGGGCTGTGGAGACCCAGTACTTC
clone size: many
V gene: TRBV20-1
D gene: .
J gene: TRBJ2-5

CDR3 protein: CASIKEGYGYTF
CDR3 DNA: TGTGCCAGTATCAAAGAGGGCTATGGCTACACCTTC
clone size: .
V gene: TRBV19
D gene: .
J gene: TRBJ1-2

CDR3 protein: CASSYFSGRYTDTQYF
CDR3 DNA: TGTGCCAGCAGTTACTTCTCGGGACGGTACACAGATACGCAGTATTTT
clone size: .
V gene: TRBV6-2/TRBV6-3
D gene: .
J gene: TRBJ2-3

CDR3 protein: CSVAQWDEKLFF
CDR3 DNA: TGCAGCGTTGCCCAGTGGGATGAAAAACTGTTTTTT
clone size: .
V gene: TRBV29-1
D gene: .
J gene: TRBJ1-4

CDR3 protein: CASRERYKLAGSYNEQFF
CDR3 DNA: TGTGCCAGTAGAGAGAGATATAAACTAGCAGGGTCTTACAATGAGCAGTTCTTC
clone size: few
V gene: TRBV19
D gene: .
J gene: TRBJ2-1

CDR3 protein: CASSPSGWGNQPQHF
CDR3 DNA: TGTGCCAGCAGCCCAAGTGGATGGGGCAATCAGCCCCAGCATTTT
clone size: many
V gene: TRBV7-8
D gene: .
J gene: TRBJ1-5

CDR3 protein: CASSLTGGLTDTQYF
CDR3 DNA: TGTGCCAGCAGCTTAACGGGGGGCCTCACAGATACGCAGTATTTT
clone size: many
V gene: TRBV7-3
D gene: .
J gene: TRBJ2-3

CDR3 protein: CASSQVSGNGYTF
CDR3 DNA: TGTGCCAGCAGCCAAGTGTCAGGGAATGGCTACACCTTC
clone size: .
V gene: TRBV3-1
D gene: .
J gene: TRBJ1-2

CDR3 protein: CASSFLGREKLFF
CDR3 DNA: TGTGCCAGCAGTTTTTTGGGGCGCGAAAAACTGTTTTTT
clone size: .
V gene: TRBV12-3/TRBV12-4
D gene: .
J gene: TRBJ1-4

CDR3 protein: CSVEERGGYEQFF
CDR3 DNA: TGCAGCGTTGAAGAAAGAGGGGGGTATGAGCAGTTCTTC
clone size: once
V gene: TRBV29-1
D gene: .
J gene: TRBJ2-1

CDR3 protein: CASSIAENQPQHF
CDR3 DNA: TGTGCCAGTAGTATAGCAGAGAATCAGCCCCAGCATTTT
clone size: once
V gene: TRBV19
D gene: .
J gene: TRBJ1-5

CDR3 protein: CSASGGTPLTEQYF
CDR3 DNA: TGCAGTGCTAGTGGTGGGACTCCCCTAACTGAGCAGTACTTC
clone size: many
V gene: TRBV20-1
D gene: .
J gene: TRBJ2-7

CDR3 protein: CASSRVGTDTQYF
CDR3 DNA: TGTGCCAGCAGTAGGGTGGGCACAGATACGCAGTATTTT
clone size: few
V gene: TRBV5-5
D gene: .
J gene: TRBJ2-3

CDR3 protein: CAWSVGGTQYF
CDR3 DNA: TGTGCCTGGAGTGTAGGTGGTACGCAGTATTTT
clone size: few
V gene: TRBV30
D gene: .
J gene: TRBJ2-3

CDR3 protein: CASKKSTGNTEAFF
CDR3 DNA: TGTGCCAGCAAAAAGTCGACGGGGAACACTGAAGCTTTCTTT
clone size: few
V gene: TRBV7-9
D gene: .
J gene: TRBJ1-1

CDR3 protein: CASSRDRLNTEAFF
CDR3 DNA: TGTGCCAGCAGTAGGGACAGACTGAACACTGAAGCTTTCTTT
clone size: many
V gene: TRBV6-1
D gene: TRBD1
J gene: TRBJ1-1

CDR3 protein: CSARDLMTGSNQPQHF
CDR3 DNA: TGCAGTGCTAGAGACCTTATGACAGGTAGCAATCAGCCCCAGCATTTT
clone size: many
V gene: TRBV20-1
D gene: .
J gene: TRBJ1-5

CDR3 protein: CAWSGLVAVHNEKLFF
CDR3 DNA: TGTGCCTGGAGTGGTTTAGTAGCCGTCCATAATGAAAAACTGTTTTTT
clone size: many
V gene: TRBV30
D gene: .
J gene: TRBJ1-4